What follows are 13 T cell receptor beta chains derived from one specimen sequenced in a study of blood T cell repertoires in COVID-19. Generated by immunoSEQ multiplex PCR, the TCRdb table keeps only in-frame clones and is missing some. The profile covers 250,000 to 300,000 clones, with about nine tenths appearing a single time and about 11% taken by the ten largest. The sample taken for sequencing was peripheral blood. The receptors were gathered from a woman aged 30 to 39 with COVID-19, enrolled during active disease.

The V gene is TRBV28, the J gene TRBJ2-5, with 9 bases identical to TRBD1. CDR3 length: 15 amino acids. V was clipped by 2 bases and J by 5 bases; unmatched bases: 6. CDR1 and CDR2 (germline): MDHEN, SYDVKM. In DNA form, the CDR3 reads TGTGCCAGCAGTTTACCCGGGACAGGGCTTGAGACCCAGTACTTC. This sequence encodes CASSLPGTGLETQYF.

V and J are TRBV5-1 and TRBJ2-7; TRBD2 matches at 9 bases. Germline CDR1 SGHRS, CDR2 YFSETQ. The CDR3 consists of 14 residues. The V and J ends lost 7 bases and 5 bases, in that order; junction bases with no gene match: 10. CDR3: CASSKGSGSHEQYF. CDR3 DNA sequence: TGCGCCAGCTCCAAGGGTAGCGGGAGCCACGAGCAGTACTTC.

This rearrangement joins TRBV6-2 or TRBV6-3 to TRBJ1-1; 7 bases agree with TRBD1. J was trimmed by 7 bases and V by 5 bases; bases with no gene match: 13. This CDR3 has 15 amino acids. Germline values: CDR1 MNHEY, CDR2 SVGEGT. The CDR3 sequence: CASSSPQGLWGEAFF. The CDR3 DNA reads TGTGCCAGCAGTAGCCCACAGGGGCTTTGGGGTGAAGCTTTCTTT.

This chain links TRBV4-1 with TRBJ2-7; 7 bases align to TRBD2. The V gene end was trimmed by 5 bases and the J gene end by 4 bases; junction bases not matched to a gene: 5. CDR3 length: 13 residues. Germline CDR1 reads MGHRA; CDR2 reads YSYEKL. The CDR3 reads CASSKQRDYEQYF. DNA of the CDR3: TGCGCCAGCAGCAAACAGCGGGATTACGAGCAGTACTTC.

The chain combines TRBV6-5 with TRBJ1-1, with 8 bases identical to TRBD1. The CDR3 length is 13 residues. Looked up from germline, CDR1 is MNHEY and CDR2 is SVGAGI. J lost 4 bases, V lost 5 bases, and 3 bases had no gene match. CDR3 protein: CASSRTGTTEAFF. CDR3 DNA sequence: TGTGCCAGCAGTCGGACAGGGACCACTGAAGCTTTCTTT.

The chain uses TRBV11-1 and TRBJ2-7; 7 nucleotides align to TRBD1. The germline V gene has CDR1 SGHAT and CDR2 FQDESV (reference sequence). After removal of 4 bases from V and 6 bases from J, the junction contained 12 bases not matched to a gene. The CDR3 totals 15 residues. CDR3 coding DNA: TGTGCCAGCAGCTCTCACGGGACAGCTTCGGGCGAGCAGTACTTC. Protein: CASSSHGTASGEQYF.

The chain links TRBV7-2 to TRBJ2-1, with a tentative D call TRBD2 (5 bases). The CDR3 is 13 amino acids. Trimming stripped 0 bases from V and 10 bases from J, with 10 bases between. Per germline, CDR1 SGHTA and CDR2 FQGNSA. The CDR3 DNA follows: TGTGCCAGCAGCTTAGCGGCGAGCGGAGAGCAGTTCTTC. It yields the protein CASSLAASGEQFF.

The chain uses TRBV14 and TRBJ1-1; 8 nucleotides line up with TRBD1. The CDR3 totals 18 residues. The trim removed 3 bases at V and 0 bases at J, leaving 12 bases unmatched. Germline values: CDR1 SGHDN, CDR2 FVKESK. CDR3 sequence reads: CASSQGLFRGRMNTEAFF. The CDR3 nucleotides are TGTGCCAGCAGCCAGGGTCTTTTCAGGGGGCGAATGAACACTGAAGCTTTCTTT.

The chain joins TRBV7-2 to TRBJ1-1; no clear D gene. CDR1 and CDR2 (germline): SGHTA, FQGNSA. The CDR3 sequence is 11 residues long. V was shortened by 5 bases and J by 8 bases, with 9 bases between the two germline ends. This CDR3 is CASSPLLEAFF. CDR3 bases: TGTGCCAGCAGCCCCCTACTAGAAGCTTTCTTT.

The chain recombines TRBV15 with TRBJ1-5, with D perhaps matching TRBD1 (6 bases). Trimming pared 3 bases from V and 0 bases from J, leaving 9 bases between. Germline CDR1 reads LNHNV; CDR2 reads YYDKDF (reference sequence). The CDR3 totals 15 residues. CDR3 loop: CATSRDSGSNQPQHF. The CDR3 nucleotides read TGTGCCACCAGCAGGGACAGTGGTAGCAATCAGCCCCAGCATTTT. Full variable domain (rest looked up from reference TRBV15 and TRBJ1-5): DAMVIQNPRYQVTQFGKPVTLSCSQTLNHNVMYWYQQKSSQAPKLLFHYYDKDFNNEADTPDNFQSRRPNTSFCFLDIRSPGLGDTAMYLCATSRDSGSNQPQHFGDGTRLSIL.

This clone was seen just once. The sample contains more than one DNA sequence encoding this CDR3. The rearrangement uses TRBV6-2 or TRBV6-3 and TRBJ2-5, with 8 bases matching TRBD2. The CDR3 consists of 16 residues. Germline CDR1 reads MNHEY; CDR2 reads SVGEGT. Unmatched junction bases numbered 11, after V lost 3 bases and J lost 5 bases. The CDR3 region is CASSYRPGGPEETQYF. The CDR3 DNA reads TGTGCCAGCAGTTATCGGCCGGGAGGGCCAGAGGAGACCCAGTACTTC.

The V call is TRBV11-2, the J call TRBJ1-5, with 11 bases fitting TRBD1. The ends lost 4 bases at V and 9 bases at J; junction bases unmatched: 2. There are 13 residues in the CDR3. The V gene's germline CDR1 is SGHAT and CDR2 FQNNGV. CDR3 coding DNA: TGTGCCAGCAGCTGGGACAGGGGGGGGCCCCAGCATTTT. Its protein product is CASSWDRGGPQHF.

The count of this clone is one. The J gene is TRBJ2-6, the V gene TRBV11-2; possibly TRBD1 for D (6 bases). With 2 bases removed from V and 0 bases from J, the gap between germline ends came to 14 bases. The CDR3 covers 18 residues. Germline V CDR1 and CDR2: SGHAT, FQNNGV. CDR3 protein: CASSLTPRGSSGANVLTF. CDR3 DNA sequence: TGTGCCAGCAGCTTAACCCCCAGGGGCAGCTCTGGGGCCAACGTCCTGACTTTC.